This entry lists 5 T cell receptor beta chains sequenced from one sample in a study. TCRdb redid the calling of the 5' RACE reads with MiXCR, one entry per CDR3 protein. The sample holds some 78 distinct CDR3 sequences. Specimen: memory CD4+ T cells sorted from a lymph node. The sample's subset: memory CD4+ T cells, CD4+CD45RO+CD25-. These receptor sequences come from a female donor with breast cancer.

In the case of this clonotype: This beta chain appears as a stray read in a library generated for alpha chains; its size is not informative. The CDR3 here is CASSLAGGRETQYF. CDR3 in DNA: TGTGCCAGCAGCCTAGCGGGAGGAAGGGAGACCCAGTACTTC. The chain is built from TRBV5-6 and TRBJ2-5; 11 bases match TRBD2. Germline assignment: CDR1 SGHDT and CDR2 YYEEEE. The CDR3 consists of 14 residues. V shed 4 bases, J shed 5 bases, and the junction held 4 bases outside the gene matches.

As to this clonotype: Since it is a stray read in a library aimed at alpha chains, this beta chain has a size that is not meaningful. The chain links TRBV12-3 or TRBV12-4 to TRBJ1-2, with a possible D match to TRBD1 (6 bases). The CDR3 has 13 amino acids. V was trimmed by 3 bases and J by 2 bases, leaving 7 bases between them. DNA for the CDR3: TGTGCCAGCAGTTTCGACAGGAACTATGGCTACACCTTC. Amino acid sequence: CASSFDRNYGYTF.

Note on this clonotype: In a library made to pick up alpha chains, this beta chain is a stray read with a size that means little. J is TRBJ2-7 and V is TRBV5-1; tentatively, D is TRBD1 or TRBD2 (5 bases each). The CDR3 loop spans 15 amino acids. V shed 0 bases and J shed 0 bases, with 10 bases lying between them. Germline V lookup: CDR1 SGHRS, CDR2 YFSETQ. The CDR3 loop is CASSLDPGSSYEQYF. For the CDR3, the DNA is TGCGCCAGCAGCTTGGATCCAGGGAGCTCCTACGAGCAGTACTTC.

As for this clonotype: Sequence at one end of the junction differs from germline and may be a read error. The library was designed around alpha chains, so this beta chain is a stray read whose abundance carries little weight. V and J are TRBV28 and TRBJ1-2; D is perhaps TRBD1 (5 bases). The CDR3 is made up of 11 amino acids. CDR1 and CDR2 from the germline V gene are MDHEN and SYDVKM. CDR3 bases: TGTGCCAGCAGTTCCGCTGGGGGTGCCGCCTTC. Amino acids: CASSSAGGAAF.

A note on this clonotype: Being off target in a library aimed at alpha chains, this beta chain has a size of little meaning. The chain recombines TRBV12-3 or TRBV12-4 with TRBJ1-2, with a weak D call TRBD1 (6 bases). The CDR3 is made up of 15 amino acids. The V and J ends lost 2 bases and 8 bases respectively, with 18 bases between them. The CDR3 spells CASSLMDSPTIGYTF. CDR3 DNA: TGTGCCAGCAGTTTAATGGACAGTCCCACCATCGGCTACACCTTC.